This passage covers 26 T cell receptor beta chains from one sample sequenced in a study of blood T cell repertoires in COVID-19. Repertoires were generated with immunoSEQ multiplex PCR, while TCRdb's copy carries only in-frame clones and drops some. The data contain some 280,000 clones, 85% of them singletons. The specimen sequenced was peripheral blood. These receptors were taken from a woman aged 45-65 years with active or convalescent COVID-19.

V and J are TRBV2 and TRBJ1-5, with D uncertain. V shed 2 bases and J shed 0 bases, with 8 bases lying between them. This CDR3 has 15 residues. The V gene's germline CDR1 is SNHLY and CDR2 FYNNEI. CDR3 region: CASSELGGSNQPQHF. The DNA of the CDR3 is TGTGCCAGCAGTGAATTAGGCGGTAGCAATCAGCCCCAGCATTTT.

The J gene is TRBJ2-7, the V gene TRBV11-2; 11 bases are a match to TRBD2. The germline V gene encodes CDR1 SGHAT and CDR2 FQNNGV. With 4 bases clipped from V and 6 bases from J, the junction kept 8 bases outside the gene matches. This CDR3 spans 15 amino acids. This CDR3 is CASSSIAGGPFEQYF. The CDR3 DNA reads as TGTGCCAGCAGCTCTATAGCGGGAGGGCCGTTCGAGCAGTACTTC.

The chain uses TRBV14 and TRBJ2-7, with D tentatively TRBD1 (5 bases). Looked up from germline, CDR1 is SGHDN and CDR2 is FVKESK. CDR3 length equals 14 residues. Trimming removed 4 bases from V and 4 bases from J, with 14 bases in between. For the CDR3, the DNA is TGTGCCAGCAGCCTAGGGCGAAGGGGTTACGAGCAGTACTTC. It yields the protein CASSLGRRGYEQYF.

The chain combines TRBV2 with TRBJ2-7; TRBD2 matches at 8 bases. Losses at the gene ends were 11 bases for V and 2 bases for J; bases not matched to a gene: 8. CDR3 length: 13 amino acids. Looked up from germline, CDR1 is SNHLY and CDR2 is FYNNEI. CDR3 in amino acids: CAGVAGGTYEQYF. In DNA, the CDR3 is TGTGCCGGAGTGGCGGGAGGCACCTACGAGCAGTACTTC. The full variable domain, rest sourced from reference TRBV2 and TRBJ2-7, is EPEVTQTPSHQVTQMGQEVILRCVPISNHLYFYWYRQILGQKVEFLVSFYNNEISEKSEIFDDQFSVERPDGSNFTLKIRSTKLEDSAMYFCAGVAGGTYEQYFGPGTRLTVT.

The CDR3 bases are TGCGCCAGCAGCCCCGCCCCCACAGGGCTGAACACTGAAGCTTTCTTT. It encodes CASSPAPTGLNTEAFF. The J gene is TRBJ1-1, the V gene TRBV5-1; TRBD1 might be the D (6 bases). The CDR3 has 16 amino acids. Germline lookup yields CDR1 SGHRS and CDR2 YFSETQ. With 4 bases removed from V and 0 bases from J, the gap between germline ends came to 16 bases.

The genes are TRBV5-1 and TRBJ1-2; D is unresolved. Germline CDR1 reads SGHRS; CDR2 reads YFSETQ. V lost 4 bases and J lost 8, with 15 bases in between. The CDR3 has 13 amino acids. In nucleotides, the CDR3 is TGCGCCAGCAGCATCCAGGCTGTAGGCGGCTACACCTTC. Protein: CASSIQAVGGYTF.

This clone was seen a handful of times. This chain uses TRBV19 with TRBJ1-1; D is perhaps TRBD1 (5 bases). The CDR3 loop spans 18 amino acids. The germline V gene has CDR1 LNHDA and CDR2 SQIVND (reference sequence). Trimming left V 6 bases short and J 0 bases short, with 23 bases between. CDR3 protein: CASSLRGRGVVMNTEAFF. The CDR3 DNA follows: TGTGCCAGTAGCCTTCGCGGGAGGGGTGTGGTGATGAACACTGAAGCTTTCTTT.

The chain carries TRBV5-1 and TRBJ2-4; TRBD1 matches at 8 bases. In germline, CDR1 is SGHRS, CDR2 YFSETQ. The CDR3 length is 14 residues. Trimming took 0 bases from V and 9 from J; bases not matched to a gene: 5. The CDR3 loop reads CASSLARDRSIQYF. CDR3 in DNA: TGCGCCAGCAGCTTGGCCCGGGACAGGTCCATTCAGTACTTC.

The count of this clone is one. CDR3 DNA: TGTGCCAGCAGCTTGGATCCCTTCGTCCAAGAGACCCAGTACTTC. Its translation: CASSLDPFVQETQYF. V usage is TRBV5-8 and J usage is TRBJ2-5; D gene unclear. The CDR3 sequence is 15 residues long. Trimming removed 0 bases at V and 1 base at J, with 10 bases between. The germline V gene encodes CDR1 SGHTS and CDR2 YDEGEE.

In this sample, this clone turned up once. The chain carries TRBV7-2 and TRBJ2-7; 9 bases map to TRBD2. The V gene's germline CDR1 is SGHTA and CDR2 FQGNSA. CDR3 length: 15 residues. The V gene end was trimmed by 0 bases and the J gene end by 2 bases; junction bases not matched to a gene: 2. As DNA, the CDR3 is TGTGCCAGCAGCTTAGCGGCTAGCGGGACCTACGAGCAGTACTTC. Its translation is CASSLAASGTYEQYF. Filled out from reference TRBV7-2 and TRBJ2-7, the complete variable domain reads GAGVSQSPSNKVTEKGKDVELRCDPISGHTALYWYRQSLGQGLEFLIYFQGNSAPDKSGLPSDRFSAERTGGSVSTLTIQRTQQEDSAVYLCASSLAASGTYEQYFGPGTRLTVT.

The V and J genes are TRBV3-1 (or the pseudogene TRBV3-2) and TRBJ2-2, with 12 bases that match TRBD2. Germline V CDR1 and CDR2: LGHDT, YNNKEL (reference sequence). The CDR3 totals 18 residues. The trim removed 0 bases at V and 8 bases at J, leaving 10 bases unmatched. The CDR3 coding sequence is TGTGCCAGCAGCCAAGAGACTAGCGGGAGTCGTAGGGAAGGGGAGCTGTTTTTT. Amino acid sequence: CASSQETSGSRREGELFF.

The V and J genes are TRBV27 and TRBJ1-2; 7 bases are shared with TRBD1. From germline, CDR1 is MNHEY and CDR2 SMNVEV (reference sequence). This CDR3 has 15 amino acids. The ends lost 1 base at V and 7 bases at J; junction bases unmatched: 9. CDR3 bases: TGTGCCAGCAGTTTATTGGCAGGGGGAAGGAGTGGCTACACCTTC. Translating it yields CASSLLAGGRSGYTF.

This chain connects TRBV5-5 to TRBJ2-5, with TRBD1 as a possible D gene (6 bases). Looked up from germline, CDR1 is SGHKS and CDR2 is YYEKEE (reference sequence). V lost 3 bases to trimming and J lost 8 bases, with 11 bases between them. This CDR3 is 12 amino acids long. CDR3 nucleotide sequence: TGTGCCAGCAGCTACGACAGGTCTACCCAGTACTTC. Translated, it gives CASSYDRSTQYF.

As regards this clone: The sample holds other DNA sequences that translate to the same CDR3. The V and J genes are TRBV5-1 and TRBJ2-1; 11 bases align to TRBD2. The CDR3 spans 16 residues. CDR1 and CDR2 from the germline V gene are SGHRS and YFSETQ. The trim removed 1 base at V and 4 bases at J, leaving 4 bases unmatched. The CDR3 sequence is CASSLSASGGYNEQFF. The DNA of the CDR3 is TGCGCCAGCAGCTTGTCGGCTAGCGGGGGGTACAATGAGCAGTTCTTC.

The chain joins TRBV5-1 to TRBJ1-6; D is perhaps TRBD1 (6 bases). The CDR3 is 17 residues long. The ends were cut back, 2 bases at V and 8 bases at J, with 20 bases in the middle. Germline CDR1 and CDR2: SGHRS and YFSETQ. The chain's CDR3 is CASSFTYRQESHSPLHF. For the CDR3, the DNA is TGCGCCAGCAGCTTCACCTATAGACAGGAAAGCCATTCACCCCTCCACTTT.

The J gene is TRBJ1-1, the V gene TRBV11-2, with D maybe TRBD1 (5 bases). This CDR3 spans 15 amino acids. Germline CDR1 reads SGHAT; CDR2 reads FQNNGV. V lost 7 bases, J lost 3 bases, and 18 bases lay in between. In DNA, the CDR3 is TGTGCCAGCACCGGACTTAGGGGAGGATACACTGAAGCTTTCTTT. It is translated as CASTGLRGGYTEAFF.

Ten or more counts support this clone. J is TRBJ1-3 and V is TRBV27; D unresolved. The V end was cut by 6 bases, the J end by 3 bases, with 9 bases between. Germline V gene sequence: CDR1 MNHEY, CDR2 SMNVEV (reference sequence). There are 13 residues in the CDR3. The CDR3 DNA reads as TGTGCCAGCAGCCCAGGCCTTGGAAACACCATATATTTT. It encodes CASSPGLGNTIYF.

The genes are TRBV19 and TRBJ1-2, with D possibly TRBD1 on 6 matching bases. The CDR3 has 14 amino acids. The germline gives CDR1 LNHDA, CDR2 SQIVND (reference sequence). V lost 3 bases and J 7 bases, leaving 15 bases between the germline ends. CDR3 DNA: TGTGCCAGTAGTATCCTCGGGACACGGATTGGCTACACCTTC. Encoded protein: CASSILGTRIGYTF.

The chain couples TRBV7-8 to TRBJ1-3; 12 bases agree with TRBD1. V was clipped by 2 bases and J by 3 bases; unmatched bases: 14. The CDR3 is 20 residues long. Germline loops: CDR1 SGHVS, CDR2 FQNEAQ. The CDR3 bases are TGTGCCAGCAGCTTAAGAGGGACAGGGGGCAGGACTCGAGTTGGAAACACCATATATTTT. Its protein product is CASSLRGTGGRTRVGNTIYF.

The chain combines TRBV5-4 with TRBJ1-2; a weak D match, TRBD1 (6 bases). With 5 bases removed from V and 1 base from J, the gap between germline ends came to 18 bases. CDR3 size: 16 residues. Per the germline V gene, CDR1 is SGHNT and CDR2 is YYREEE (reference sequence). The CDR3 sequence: CASSYGQSDGNYGYTF. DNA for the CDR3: TGTGCCAGCAGTTACGGACAGAGCGATGGTAACTATGGCTACACCTTC.

CDR3 bases: TGTGCCAGCTCACCACTGCAGTCCTACAATGAGCAGTTCTTC. It translates to CASSPLQSYNEQFF. The chain uses TRBV18 and TRBJ2-1; D remains unclear. The CDR3 runs 14 residues. Trimming left V 1 base short and J 1 base short, with 5 bases between. Germline V lookup: CDR1 KGHSH, CDR2 LQKENI.

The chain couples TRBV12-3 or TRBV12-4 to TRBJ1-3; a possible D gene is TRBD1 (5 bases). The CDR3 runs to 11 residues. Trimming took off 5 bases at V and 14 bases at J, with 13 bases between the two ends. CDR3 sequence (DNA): TGTGCCAGCAGTGGGTCGGACAAAGTATATTTT. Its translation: CASSGSDKVYF.

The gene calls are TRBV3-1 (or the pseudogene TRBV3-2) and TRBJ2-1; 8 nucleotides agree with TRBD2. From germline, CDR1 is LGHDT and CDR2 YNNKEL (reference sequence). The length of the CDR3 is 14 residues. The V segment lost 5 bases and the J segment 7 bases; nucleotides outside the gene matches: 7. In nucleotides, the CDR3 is TGTGCCAGCAGCGGTAGGACTAGCTCTAATGAGCAGTTCTTC. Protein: CASSGRTSSNEQFF.

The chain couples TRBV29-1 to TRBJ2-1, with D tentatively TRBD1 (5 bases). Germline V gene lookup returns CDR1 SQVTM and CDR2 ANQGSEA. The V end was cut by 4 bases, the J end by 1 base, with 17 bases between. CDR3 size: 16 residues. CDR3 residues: CSVVRGQGTSYNEQFF. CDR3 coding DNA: TGCAGCGTTGTAAGGGGCCAGGGAACATCCTACAATGAGCAGTTCTTC.

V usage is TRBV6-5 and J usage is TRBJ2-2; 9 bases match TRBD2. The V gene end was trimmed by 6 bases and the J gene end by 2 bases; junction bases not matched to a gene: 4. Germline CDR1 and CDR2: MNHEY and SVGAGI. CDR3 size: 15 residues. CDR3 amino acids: CASRNSGRNTGELFF. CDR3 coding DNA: TGTGCCAGCAGGAATAGCGGGAGAAACACCGGGGAGCTGTTTTTT.

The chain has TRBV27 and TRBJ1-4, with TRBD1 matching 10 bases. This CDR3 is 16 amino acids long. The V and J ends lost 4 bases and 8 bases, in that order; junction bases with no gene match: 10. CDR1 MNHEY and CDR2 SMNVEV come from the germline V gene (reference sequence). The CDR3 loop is CASSSRDRGRTEKLFF. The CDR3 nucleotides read TGTGCCAGCAGTTCCCGGGACAGGGGCCGGACGGAAAAACTGTTTTTT. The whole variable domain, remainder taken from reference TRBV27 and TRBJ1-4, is EAQVTQNPRYLITVTGKKLTVTCSQNMNHEYMSWYRQDPGLGLRQIYYSMNVEVTDKGDVPEGYKVSRKEKRNFPLILESPSPNQTSLYFCASSSRDRGRTEKLFFGSGTQLSVL.